This entry lists 26 T cell receptor beta chains sequenced from one sample in a study of cytomegalovirus exposure and HLA in healthy donors. Produced via immunoSEQ multiplex PCR; TCRdb's table is partial and in-frame only. The table lists hundreds of thousands of clones, around 86% of them singletons, with 0.65% to 0.95% in the top ten. Sequenced input: PBMCs. These TCRs come from a woman aged 18-35 years in good health and CMV-seronegative.

The chain carries TRBV4-1 and TRBJ2-2, with 7 nucleotides matching TRBD2. The V segment lost 1 base and the J segment 1 base; nucleotides outside the gene matches: 3. The CDR3 is 16 residues long. Looked up from germline, CDR1 is MGHRA and CDR2 is YSYEKL. Here the CDR3 DNA reads TGCGCCAGCAGCCAAGGCGGGGGATGGAACACCGGGGAGCTGTTTTTT. Protein sequence: CASSQGGGWNTGELFF.

This clone was observed a few times. The rearrangement links TRBV5-4 to TRBJ2-7; 7 nucleotides match TRBD2. Trimming took 2 bases from V and 5 from J; bases not matched to a gene: 10. CDR1 SGHNT and CDR2 YYREEE come from the germline V gene (reference sequence). The CDR3 has 15 residues. The CDR3 loop is CASSLNRGSPNEQYF. CDR3 DNA sequence: TGTGCCAGCAGCTTAAATCGCGGGAGCCCTAACGAGCAGTACTTC.

The CDR3 DNA follows: TGTGCCAGCAGTGCCAGACTAGCGAGCTCGGATGAGCAGTTCTTC. This encodes CASSARLASSDEQFF. The chain combines TRBV6-1 with TRBJ2-1, with 8 bases fitting TRBD2. The V gene end was trimmed by 4 bases and the J gene end by 8 bases; junction bases not matched to a gene: 10. Germline values: CDR1 MNHNS, CDR2 SASEGT. The CDR3 is 15 residues long.

This clone was detected only a few times. In DNA form, the CDR3 reads TGTGCCAGCAGCGAGGGTGAGGGTTATGGCTACACCTTC. This sequence encodes CASSEGEGYGYTF. The chain joins TRBV9 to TRBJ1-2, with no clear D. The CDR3 runs to 13 residues. CDR1 is SGDLS, CDR2 YYNGEE, per germline. Trimming took 3 bases from V and 5 from J, leaving 11 bases between them.

The V call is TRBV19, the J call TRBJ2-7; possible D gene TRBD2, 6 bases. The CDR3 runs 15 residues. With 3 bases removed from V and 5 bases from J, the gap between germline ends came to 17 bases. The germline CDR1 and CDR2 sequences are LNHDA and SQIVND (reference sequence). CDR3 sequence: CASSMAGRSAHEQYF. Written as DNA, the CDR3 is TGTGCCAGTAGTATGGCGGGGAGGAGTGCCCACGAGCAGTACTTC.

This rearrangement joins TRBV7-9 to TRBJ2-7; 8 nucleotides agree with TRBD2. The germline V gene has CDR1 SEHNR and CDR2 FQNEAQ (reference sequence). V was pared by 1 base and J by 2 bases, with 7 bases of the junction left unmatched. This CDR3 is 16 amino acids long. DNA of the CDR3: TGTGCCAGCAGCTTAGTTACCGGGAGGGCCACCTACGAGCAGTACTTC. This sequence encodes CASSLVTGRATYEQYF.

This chain uses TRBV2 with TRBJ1-2; 7 bases are shared with TRBD1. With V trimmed by 1 base and J by 5 bases, 7 bases remained unmatched. CDR1 is SNHLY, CDR2 FYNNEI, per germline. This CDR3 region has 15 residues. This chain's CDR3 is CASSEGGGAGYGYTF. The CDR3 DNA reads as TGTGCCAGCAGTGAAGGAGGGGGCGCAGGGTATGGCTACACCTTC.

The rearrangement links TRBV14 to TRBJ2-7, with D perhaps TRBD1 (5 bases). Germline CDR1 reads SGHDN; CDR2 reads FVKESK. The CDR3 is 17 amino acids. The ends were cut back, 0 bases at V and 5 bases at J, with 20 bases in the middle. In DNA, the CDR3 is TGTGCCAGCAGCCAAGATACTTCATGGCAGGGTCGGAACGAGCAGTACTTC. Translating it yields CASSQDTSWQGRNEQYF.

This clone occurred once. The genes are TRBV6-1 and TRBJ1-5; 8 nucleotides agree with TRBD1. The CDR3 spans 15 residues. Germline-derived CDR1 and CDR2 are MNHNS and SASEGT. V trimming: 7 bases; J trimming: 7 bases; junction bases outside the gene matches: 12. CDR3 bases: TGTGCCAGCAAAGAGCAAACAGGGGGTGGGCAGCCCCAGCATTTT. Translated: CASKEQTGGGQPQHF.

The chain carries TRBV28 and TRBJ2-5; D is unresolved. The CDR3 is made up of 14 amino acids. With 2 bases removed from V and 5 bases from J, the gap between germline ends came to 12 bases. Germline values: CDR1 MDHEN, CDR2 SYDVKM. In nucleotides, the CDR3 is TGTGCCAGCAGTTTAGACACTCCAAAGGAGACCCAGTACTTC. Protein product: CASSLDTPKETQYF. Full variable domain (rest looked up from reference TRBV28 and TRBJ2-5): DVKVTQSSRYLVKRTGEKVFLECVQDMDHENMFWYRQDPGLGLRLIYFSYDVKMKEKGDIPEGYSVSREKKERFSLILESASTNQTSMYLCASSLDTPKETQYFGPGTRLLVL.

This clone has just one count. The V and J genes are TRBV10-2 and TRBJ2-5, with D tentatively TRBD1 (6 bases). Per germline, CDR1 WSHSY and CDR2 SAAADI. Trimming left V 2 bases short and J 5 bases short, with 12 bases between. The CDR3 runs to 14 residues. CDR3 residues: CASSETGLGETQYF. The DNA for the CDR3 is TGCGCCAGCAGTGAGACAGGGTTAGGGGAGACCCAGTACTTC.

V and J are TRBV4-1 and TRBJ1-2, with D unresolved. In germline, CDR1 is MGHRA, CDR2 YSYEKL. V gave up 2 bases and J gave up 3 bases, with 7 bases separating them. This CDR3 is 13 amino acids long. The CDR3 sequence is CASSQLGDYGYTF. In DNA, the CDR3 is TGCGCCAGCAGCCAACTGGGAGACTATGGCTACACCTTC.

V is TRBV2 and J is TRBJ2-7; TRBD2 matches 15 bases. The germline CDR1 and CDR2 sequences are SNHLY and FYNNEI. Trimming took 5 bases from V and 4 from J; bases not matched to a gene: 6. The length of the CDR3 is 16 residues. The CDR3 here is CASSRGLAGGGYEQYF. The CDR3 DNA reads TGTGCCAGCAGTCGGGGACTAGCGGGAGGCGGGTACGAGCAGTACTTC. The full variable domain, its missing parts supplied by reference TRBV2 and TRBJ2-7, is EPEVTQTPSHQVTQMGQEVILRCVPISNHLYFYWYRQILGQKVEFLVSFYNNEISEKSEIFDDQFSVERPDGSNFTLKIRSTKLEDSAMYFCASSRGLAGGGYEQYFGPGTRLTVT.

J is TRBJ2-3 and V is TRBV6-5; 11 positions match TRBD2. The CDR3 length is 15 residues. Per germline, CDR1 MNHEY and CDR2 SVGAGI. V was pared by 11 bases and J by 4 bases, with 11 bases of the junction left unmatched. The CDR3 region is CAAAGGTSGSDTQYF. The CDR3 nucleotides are TGTGCCGCCGCGGGAGGGACTAGCGGATCAGATACGCAGTATTTT.

CDR3 sequence: CSVRPEPTDTQYF. DNA of the CDR3: TGCAGCGTTCGGCCGGAGCCTACAGATACGCAGTATTTT. This sequence joins TRBV29-1 and TRBJ2-3; D is unclear. Germline CDR1 reads SQVTM; CDR2 reads ANQGSEA. The CDR3 consists of 13 residues. The ends were cut back, 5 bases at V and 3 bases at J, with 12 bases in the middle.

The chain couples TRBV9 to TRBJ2-3; 12 nucleotides line up with TRBD2. Germline CDR1 is SGDLS and CDR2 is YYNGEE. V lost 4 bases to trimming and J lost 6 bases; unmatched junction nucleotides: 12. The CDR3 consists of 17 residues. CDR3 protein: CASSLSTTSGSSDTQYF. As DNA, the CDR3 is TGTGCCAGCAGCCTCAGCACGACTAGCGGGAGTTCGGATACGCAGTATTTT.

The chain couples TRBV30 to TRBJ2-7; possibly TRBD1 for D (6 bases). Germline V gene lookup returns CDR1 GTSNPN and CDR2 SVGIG (reference sequence). This CDR3 has 13 residues. V lost 0 bases and J 6 bases, leaving 12 bases between the germline ends. The CDR3 reads CAWSVHQGTEQYF. The CDR3 nucleotides read TGTGCCTGGAGTGTACATCAGGGGACCGAGCAGTACTTC. Full variable domain (outside the CDR3, taken from reference TRBV30 and TRBJ2-7): SQTIHQWPATLVQPVGSPLSLECTVEGTSNPNLYWYRQAAGRGLQLLFYSVGIGQISSEVPQNLSASRPQDRQFILSSKKLLLSDSGFYLCAWSVHQGTEQYFGPGTRLTVT.

The rearrangement joins TRBV7-2 to TRBJ2-1, with 8 bases identical to TRBD2. Germline lookup yields CDR1 SGHTA and CDR2 FQGNSA. The CDR3 extends over 12 amino acids. The J segment lost 10 bases and the V segment lost 5 bases, leaving 4 bases of the junction unmatched. The CDR3 DNA is TGTGCCAGCAGCCCGTGGACTAGCGAGCAGTTCTTC. Its protein product is CASSPWTSEQFF.

The chain uses TRBV29-1 and TRBJ2-6; D not certain. The germline V and J ends were trimmed by 3 bases and 0 bases, with 3 bases remaining between them. This CDR3 is built from 13 residues. The germline gives CDR1 SQVTM, CDR2 ANQGSEA. CDR3 sequence: CSVESSGANVLTF. The CDR3 DNA reads TGCAGCGTTGAGAGCTCTGGGGCCAACGTCCTGACTTTC.

The table lists this clone with a count of one. V gene TRBV15 combines with J gene TRBJ1-4; TRBD1 matches at 10 bases. Germline loops: CDR1 LNHNV, CDR2 YYDKDF (reference sequence). The ends lost 7 bases at V and 8 bases at J; junction bases unmatched: 16. The CDR3 contains 17 residues. Here the CDR3 reads CATNPGQGKGGGEKLFF. The CDR3 DNA reads as TGTGCCACCAATCCGGGACAGGGGAAAGGAGGAGGCGAAAAACTGTTTTTT.

V gene TRBV28 combines with J gene TRBJ2-7, with 12 bases aligning to TRBD2. The length of the CDR3 is 17 residues. V was pared by 6 bases and J by 2 bases, with 11 bases of the junction left unmatched. CDR1 is MDHEN, CDR2 SYDVKM, per germline. The CDR3 coding sequence is TGTGCCAGCAGGAAACCCCAAGGACTAGCGGGAACCTACGAGCAGTACTTC. This gives the protein CASRKPQGLAGTYEQYF.

The chain links TRBV7-2 to TRBJ1-2; 10 bases match TRBD1. This CDR3 is built from 15 residues. The junction had 11 bases not matched to a gene; V was cut back by 5 bases and J by 8 bases. CDR1 is SGHTA and CDR2 is FQGNSA in the germline V gene. The CDR3 nucleotides read TGTGCCAGCAGCCCCTGGACAGGGGGTGTCCTCGGCTACACCTTC. Its protein is CASSPWTGGVLGYTF.

This clone was seen more than once but under ten times. The J gene is TRBJ2-7, the V gene TRBV11-1, with 7 bases identical to TRBD1. Germline V gene sequence: CDR1 SGHAT, CDR2 FQDESV (reference sequence). CDR3 length equals 15 residues. With V trimmed by 4 bases and J by 4 bases, 10 bases remained unmatched. CDR3 nucleotides: TGTGCCAGCAGCTCCTCGGACAGGATACGTTACGAGCAGTACTTC. The encoded protein is CASSSSDRIRYEQYF. Full variable domain (remainder filled in from reference TRBV11-1 and TRBJ2-7): EAEVAQSPRYKITEKSQAVAFWCDPISGHATLYWYRQILGQGPELLVQFQDESVVDDSQLPKDRFSAERLKGVDSTLKIQPAELGDSAMYLCASSSSDRIRYEQYFGPGTRLTVT.

This chain links TRBV6-4 with TRBJ1-2; 7 bases are shared with TRBD1. CDR1 and CDR2 (germline): MRHNA, SNTAGT. The CDR3 runs 13 residues. V shed 3 bases, J shed 12 bases, and the junction held 10 bases outside the gene matches. CDR3 DNA sequence: TGTGCCAGCAGTGATTACAGGGGTTTAGGCGACACCTTC. Protein sequence: CASSDYRGLGDTF.

The genes are TRBV4-1 and TRBJ2-2; the match to TRBD2 covers 12 bases. The CDR3 covers 18 residues. Germline CDR1 is MGHRA and CDR2 is YSYEKL. After removal of 4 bases from V and 5 bases from J, the junction contained 11 bases not matched to a gene. CDR3 in amino acids: CASSLSPSGGAWTGELFF. The CDR3 DNA follows: TGCGCCAGCAGCCTTTCACCTAGCGGGGGGGCTTGGACCGGGGAGCTGTTTTTT.

The chain couples TRBV9 to TRBJ2-1, with D tentatively TRBD2 (5 bases). The CDR3 runs to 16 residues. Looked up from germline, CDR1 is SGDLS and CDR2 is YYNGEE. The ends were cut back, 0 bases at V and 5 bases at J, with 15 bases in the middle. CDR3 sequence (DNA): TGTGCCAGCAGCGTAGCTGGCGGAGGTTGGGACAATGAGCAGTTCTTC. Protein sequence: CASSVAGGGWDNEQFF.